This entry describes one T cell receptor beta chain. Its antigen is as yet unknown. The PCR was carried out with 60 Vbeta primers and 13 Jbeta primers. The method was immunoSEQ multiplex PCR; TCRdb's version includes in-frame clones alone and lacks a portion of them. The sample records fewer than 250,000 clones, roughly four fifths being singletons. The entry originates in a study of cytomegalovirus exposure and HLA in healthy donors. Study-wide context: Unique TCR beta sequences numbering over 100 million came from 150 million to 200 million T cells in an earlier analysis. General study results and limits: In a later analysis, common viral pathogens appeared linked to several of the most significant clusters. In a later analysis, specific HLA alleles were associated with 15,000 to 20,000 TCR beta sequences at a 0.05 false discovery rate.

The germline V gene encodes CDR1 SEHNR and CDR2 FQNEAQ (reference sequence). Deletions cut 4 bases from V and 2 bases from J, with 18 bases between. The CDR3 has 17 amino acids. Specimen: PBMCs. The source of this sequence is a girl aged 5 to 17 in good health and CMV-seronegative. The chain joins TRBV7-9 to TRBJ1-5, with D maybe TRBD1 (6 bases). The CDR3 DNA reads TGTGCCAGCAGCTCGACGCTACAGGGTATGGGCAATCAGCCCCAGCATTTT. This codes for CASSSTLQGMGNQPQHF.